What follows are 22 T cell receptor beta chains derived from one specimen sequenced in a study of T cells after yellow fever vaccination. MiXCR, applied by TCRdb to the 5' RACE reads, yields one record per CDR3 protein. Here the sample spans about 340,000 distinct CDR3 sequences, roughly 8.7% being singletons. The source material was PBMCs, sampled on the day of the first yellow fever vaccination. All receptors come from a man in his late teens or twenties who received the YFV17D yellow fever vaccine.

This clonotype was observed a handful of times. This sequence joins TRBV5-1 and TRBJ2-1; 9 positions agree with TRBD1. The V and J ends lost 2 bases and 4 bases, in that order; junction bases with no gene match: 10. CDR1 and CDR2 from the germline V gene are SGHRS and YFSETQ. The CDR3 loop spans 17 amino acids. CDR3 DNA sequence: TGCGCCAGCAGCTTCAGATCAGCCGGGACAGGGTACAATGAGCAGTTCTTC. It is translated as CASSFRSAGTGYNEQFF.

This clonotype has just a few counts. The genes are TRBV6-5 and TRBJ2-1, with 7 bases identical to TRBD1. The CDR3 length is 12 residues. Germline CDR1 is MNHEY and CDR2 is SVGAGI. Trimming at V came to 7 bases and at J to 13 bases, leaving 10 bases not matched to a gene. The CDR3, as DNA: TGTGCCAGCATTAACAGGGGACGGGAACAGTTCTTC. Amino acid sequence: CASINRGREQFF.

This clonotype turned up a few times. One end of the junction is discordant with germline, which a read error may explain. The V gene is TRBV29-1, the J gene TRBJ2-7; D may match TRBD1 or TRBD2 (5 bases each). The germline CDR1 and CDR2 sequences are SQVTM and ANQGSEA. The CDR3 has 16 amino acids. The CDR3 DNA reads TGCAGCGTTGAAGAGGTGAGGGGTAGGCCCTCCAACGAGCAGTACTTC. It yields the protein CSVEEVRGRPSNEQYF.

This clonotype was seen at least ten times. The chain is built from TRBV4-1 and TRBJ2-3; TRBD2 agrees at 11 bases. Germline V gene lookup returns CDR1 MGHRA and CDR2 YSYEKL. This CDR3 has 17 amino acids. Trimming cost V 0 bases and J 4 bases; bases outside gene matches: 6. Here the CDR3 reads CASSQDYGTSGSDTQYF. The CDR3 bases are TGCGCCAGCAGCCAAGACTACGGGACTAGCGGATCAGATACGCAGTATTTT.

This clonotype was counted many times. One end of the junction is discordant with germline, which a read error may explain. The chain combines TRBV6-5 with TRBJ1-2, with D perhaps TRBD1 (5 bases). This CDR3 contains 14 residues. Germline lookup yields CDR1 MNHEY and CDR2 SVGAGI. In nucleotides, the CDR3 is TGCGCCAGCAGCTTGGGCGCAGGGATCTATGGCTACACCTTC. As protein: CASSLGAGIYGYTF.

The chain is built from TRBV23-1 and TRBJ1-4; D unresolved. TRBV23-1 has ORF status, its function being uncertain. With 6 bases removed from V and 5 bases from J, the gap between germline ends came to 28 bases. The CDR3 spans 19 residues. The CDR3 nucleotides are TGCGCCAGCAGCCTAGGAACAGATCAACCCTACCTAATAAATGAAAAACTGTTTTTT. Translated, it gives CASSLGTDQPYLINEKLFF.

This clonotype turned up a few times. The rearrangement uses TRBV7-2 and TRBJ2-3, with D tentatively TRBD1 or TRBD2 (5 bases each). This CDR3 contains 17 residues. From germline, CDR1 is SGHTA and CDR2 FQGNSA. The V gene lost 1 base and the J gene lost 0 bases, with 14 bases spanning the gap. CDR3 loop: CASSLVGVERSTDTQYF. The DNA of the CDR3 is TGTGCCAGCAGCTTAGTGGGGGTTGAGAGAAGCACAGATACGCAGTATTTT.

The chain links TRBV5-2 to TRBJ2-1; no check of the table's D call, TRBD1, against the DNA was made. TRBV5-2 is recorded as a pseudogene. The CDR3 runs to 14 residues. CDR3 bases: TGTGCCAGGGGCCCCGGGCTCCAGCACAATGAGCAGTTCTTC. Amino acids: CARGPGLQHNEQFF.

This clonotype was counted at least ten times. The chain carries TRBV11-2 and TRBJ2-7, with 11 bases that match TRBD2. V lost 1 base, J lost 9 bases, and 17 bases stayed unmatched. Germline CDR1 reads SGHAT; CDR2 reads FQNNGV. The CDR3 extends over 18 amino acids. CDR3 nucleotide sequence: TGTGCCAGCAGCTTAGTTCTCGGGATTGGTAGCGGGGGGGCCGCGCAGTACTTC. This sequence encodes CASSLVLGIGSGGAAQYF.

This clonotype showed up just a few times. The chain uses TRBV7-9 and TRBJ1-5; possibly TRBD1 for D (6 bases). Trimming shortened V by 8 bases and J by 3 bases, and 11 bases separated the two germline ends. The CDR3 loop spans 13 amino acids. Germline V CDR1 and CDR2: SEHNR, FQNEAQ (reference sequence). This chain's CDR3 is CASQQGLNQPQHF. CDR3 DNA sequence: TGTGCCAGCCAACAGGGCCTCAATCAGCCCCAGCATTTT.

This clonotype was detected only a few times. The chain's CDR3 is CASSSGQTWGGTADTQYF. The CDR3 region has the DNA TGCGCCAGCAGCTCAGGGCAGACGTGGGGGGGGACGGCGGATACGCAGTATTTT. The rearrangement links TRBV5-1 to TRBJ2-3, with 7 bases identical to TRBD2. V lost 3 bases and J lost 6; bases outside the gene matches: 19. The CDR3 contains 18 residues. Germline CDR1 SGHRS, CDR2 YFSETQ.

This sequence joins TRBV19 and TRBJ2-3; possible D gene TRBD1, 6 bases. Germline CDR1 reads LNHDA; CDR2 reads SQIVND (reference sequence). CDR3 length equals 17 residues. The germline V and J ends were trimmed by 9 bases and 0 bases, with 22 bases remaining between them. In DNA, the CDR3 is TGTGCCAGCAACCTCGCTACCGGGACACCTAGCACAGATACGCAGTATTTT. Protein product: CASNLATGTPSTDTQYF.

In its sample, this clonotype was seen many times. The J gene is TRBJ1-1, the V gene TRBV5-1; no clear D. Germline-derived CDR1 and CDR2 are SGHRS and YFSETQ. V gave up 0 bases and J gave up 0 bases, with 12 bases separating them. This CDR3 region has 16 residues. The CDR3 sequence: CASSLAGLSLNTEAFF. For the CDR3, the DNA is TGCGCCAGCAGCTTGGCCGGGCTTAGTTTGAACACTGAAGCTTTCTTT.

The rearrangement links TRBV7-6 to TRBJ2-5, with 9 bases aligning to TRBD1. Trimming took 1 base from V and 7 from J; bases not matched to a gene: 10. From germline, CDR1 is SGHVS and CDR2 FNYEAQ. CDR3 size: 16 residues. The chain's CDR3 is CASSLVGHRGQVTQYF. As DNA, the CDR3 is TGTGCCAGCAGCTTAGTGGGGCACAGGGGGCAGGTGACCCAGTACTTC.

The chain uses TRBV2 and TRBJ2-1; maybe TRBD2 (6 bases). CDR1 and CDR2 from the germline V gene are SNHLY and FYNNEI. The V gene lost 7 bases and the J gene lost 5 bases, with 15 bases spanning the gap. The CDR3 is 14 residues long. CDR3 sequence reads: CASNNRDFNNEQFF. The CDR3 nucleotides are TGTGCCAGCAATAACCGGGACTTCAACAATGAGCAGTTCTTC. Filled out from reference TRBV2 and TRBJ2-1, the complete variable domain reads EPEVTQTPSHQVTQMGQEVILRCVPISNHLYFYWYRQILGQKVEFLVSFYNNEISEKSEIFDDQFSVERPDGSNFTLKIRSTKLEDSAMYFCASNNRDFNNEQFFGPGTRLTVL.

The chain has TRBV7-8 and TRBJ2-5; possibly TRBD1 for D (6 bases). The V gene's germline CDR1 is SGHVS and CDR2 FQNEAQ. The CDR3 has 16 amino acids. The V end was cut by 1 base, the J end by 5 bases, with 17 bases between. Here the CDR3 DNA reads TGTGCCAGCAGCTTAGGAAGGGACATTACGGGGGAGACCCAGTACTTC. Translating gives CASSLGRDITGETQYF.

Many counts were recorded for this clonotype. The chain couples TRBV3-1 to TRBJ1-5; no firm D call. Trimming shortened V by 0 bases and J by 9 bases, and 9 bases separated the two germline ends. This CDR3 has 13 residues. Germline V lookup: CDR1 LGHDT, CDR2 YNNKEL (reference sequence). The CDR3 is CASSQDYGRPQHF. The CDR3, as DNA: TGTGCCAGCAGCCAAGATTACGGGCGGCCCCAGCATTTT. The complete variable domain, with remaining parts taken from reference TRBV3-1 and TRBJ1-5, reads DTAVSQTPKYLVTQMGNDKSIKCEQNLGHDTMYWYKQDSKKFLKIMFSYNNKELIINETVPNRFSPKSPDKAHLNLHINSLELGDSAVYFCASSQDYGRPQHFGDGTRLSIL.

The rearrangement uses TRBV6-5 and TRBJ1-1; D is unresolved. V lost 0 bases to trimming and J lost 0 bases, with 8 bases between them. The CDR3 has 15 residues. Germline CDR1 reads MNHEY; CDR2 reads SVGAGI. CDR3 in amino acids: CASSYSTEMNTEAFF. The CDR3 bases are TGTGCCAGCAGTTACTCAACGGAAATGAACACTGAAGCTTTCTTT.

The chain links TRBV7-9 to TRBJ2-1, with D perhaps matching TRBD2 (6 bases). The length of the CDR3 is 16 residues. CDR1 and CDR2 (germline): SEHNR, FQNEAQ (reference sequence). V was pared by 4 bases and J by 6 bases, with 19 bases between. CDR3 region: CASSSQEGPSGNEQFF. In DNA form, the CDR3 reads TGTGCCAGCAGCTCCCAGGAGGGCCCAAGTGGCAATGAGCAGTTCTTC. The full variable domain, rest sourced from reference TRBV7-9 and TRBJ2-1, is DTGVSQNPRHKITKRGQNVTFRCDPISEHNRLYWYRQTLGQGPEFLTYFQNEAQLEKSRLLSDRFSAERPKGSFSTLEIQRTEQGDSAMYLCASSSQEGPSGNEQFFGPGTRLTVL.

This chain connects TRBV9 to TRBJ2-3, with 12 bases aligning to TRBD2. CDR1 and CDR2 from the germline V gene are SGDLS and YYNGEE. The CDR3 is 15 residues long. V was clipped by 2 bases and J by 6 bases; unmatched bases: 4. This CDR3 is CASSVTGLAGDTQYF. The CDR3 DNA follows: TGTGCCAGCAGCGTTACAGGACTAGCGGGGGATACGCAGTATTTT.

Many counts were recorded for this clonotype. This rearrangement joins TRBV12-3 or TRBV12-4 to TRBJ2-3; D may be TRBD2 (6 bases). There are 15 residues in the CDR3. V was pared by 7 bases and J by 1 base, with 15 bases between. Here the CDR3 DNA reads TGTGCCAGCACTAACCCGGAGCGGGGCACAGATACGCAGTATTTT. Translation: CASTNPERGTDTQYF.

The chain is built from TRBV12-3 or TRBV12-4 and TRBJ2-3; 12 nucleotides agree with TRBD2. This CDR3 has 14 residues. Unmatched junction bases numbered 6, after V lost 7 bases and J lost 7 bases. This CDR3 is CASTPSGGAYTQYF. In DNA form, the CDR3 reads TGTGCCAGCACCCCTAGCGGGGGGGCGTATACGCAGTATTTT.